The entry that follows covers one TCR beta chain sequence. As yet, its antigen is unknown. The data were taken from a study of CD8 T cell repertoires and HIV-1 epitope variants. Looking at the study overall: 1M T cells were kept uncultured as a baseline. Study observations and caveats: Beta chains alone show antigen proliferation, not cytokine profile or function. Of eight to ten antigen-specific beta clonotypes, over five appeared to cross-react with escape variants.

Some clones are missing from TCRdb's copy, which holds only in-frame ones; the method was immunoSEQ multiplex PCR. The data hold thousands of clones, with roughly 68% observed a single time. This TCR derives from a male donor with HIV. Sequencing input: cultured CD8+ T cells derived from PBMCs.

The CDR3 region has the DNA TGTGCCAGCAGCGTAGGGGGAGCCGCGGGCCCTGGAGATGAGCAGTTCTTC. It is translated as CASSVGGAAGPGDEQFF. The chain carries TRBV9 and TRBJ2-1, with D maybe TRBD2 (5 bases). The germline gives CDR1 SGDLS, CDR2 YYNGEE. This CDR3 has 17 residues. The V gene lost 0 bases and the J gene lost 8 bases, with 21 bases spanning the gap.